This T cell receptor (beta chain) was observed in a study of cytomegalovirus exposure and HLA in healthy donors. Across the whole study: Tens of millions of unique TCRs from HLA-typed donors made up an early data release.

From germline, CDR1 is SGHTA and CDR2 FQGNSA. V gave up 0 bases and J gave up 0 bases; unmatched junction bases: 0. This CDR3 region has 16 residues. PCR involved 60 Vbeta and 13 Jbeta primers. Data came from immunoSEQ multiplex PCR; TCRdb stores just in-frame clones and leaves some out. The sample lists over 150,000 clones; around 80% were seen once. The chain is built from TRBV7-2 and TRBJ2-3; 10 bases align to TRBD2. The sequenced sample was PBMCs. This receptor was obtained from a woman under 40 in good health and CMV-seropositive. The chain's CDR3 is CASSLALAGSTDTQYF. CDR3 sequence (DNA): TGTGCCAGCAGCTTAGCACTAGCGGGGAGCACAGATACGCAGTATTTT. The complete variable domain, with remaining parts taken from reference TRBV7-2 and TRBJ2-3, reads GAGVSQSPSNKVTEKGKDVELRCDPISGHTALYWYRQSLGQGLEFLIYFQGNSAPDKSGLPSDRFSAERTGGSVSTLTIQRTQQEDSAVYLCASSLALAGSTDTQYFGPGTRLTVL.